Included here is one T cell receptor beta chain sequence, with context. Its antigen remains unidentified. This sample stems from a study of T cell repertoires in cytomegalovirus infection. Study-level information: It was recently identified HLA-C-restricted and well-studied HLA-B-restricted CMV epitopes that the study used. An indication of both CMV infection and matching HLA type came from public TCR beta signatures.

TCRdb re-called the reads through MiXCR, storing one row per CDR3 protein. The table records roughly 860,000 distinct CDR3 sequences, roughly 33% of them present only once. Overall study results and limits: Totalled public TCR beta family frequency picked out people who carried CMV plus the relevant HLA. The ex vivo response was dominated by HLA-C-restricted CMV-specific TCR beta clonotypes.

Germline V CDR1 and CDR2: KGHSH, LQKENI. The V gene lost 5 bases and the J gene lost 8 bases, with 34 bases spanning the gap. This CDR3 contains 20 residues. The chain links TRBV18 to TRBJ1-3; perhaps TRBD1 as D (5 bases). The sequence was collected from a human donor in good health (CMV status not recorded). Some clones in this sample may be carry-over from other donors' samples. Sequencing used cultured CD8+ T cells from PBMCs, obtained from culture after CMV antigen stimulation. The CDR3 region is CASSSKLGIDRFTMGDTIYF. CDR3 bases: TGTGCCAGCTCATCTAAATTGGGGATCGACAGATTTACAATGGGAGACACCATATATTTT.